A single sample is the source of the 17 T cell receptor beta chains below, sequenced in a study of CD8 T cells in ankylosing spondylitis. TCRdb ran MiXCR on the 5' RACE reads and lists one entry per CDR3 protein. The data hold about 240,000 distinct CDR3 sequences, with roughly 8.2% observed a single time. Material for sequencing was blood, either unsorted or a sorted T cell fraction (not recorded which). These receptors were taken from a female donor with ankylosing spondylitis or in good health (not recorded which).

In this sample, this clonotype turned up many times. The chain has TRBV15 and TRBJ2-4; D perhaps matches TRBD1 (8 bases). The CDR3 length is 16 residues. V was pared by 4 bases and J by 6 bases, with 19 bases between. CDR1 and CDR2 (germline): LNHNV, YYDKDF (reference sequence). CDR3 DNA: TGTGCCACCAGCACCGGGACAGGTGGGGGGGGAAACATTCAGTACTTC. Amino acids: CATSTGTGGGGNIQYF.

This clonotype came up many times. The chain links TRBV20-1 to TRBJ2-1, with 12 bases lining up with TRBD2. Looked up from germline, CDR1 is DFQATT and CDR2 is SNEGSKA (reference sequence). Unmatched junction bases numbered 9, after V lost 2 bases and J lost 7 bases. The length of the CDR3 is 16 residues. The CDR3 region is CSARPPLAGGPNEQFF. CDR3 nucleotide sequence: TGCAGTGCTAGACCCCCCCTAGCGGGAGGGCCTAATGAGCAGTTCTTC.

This clonotype has ten or more counts. J is TRBJ1-2 and V is TRBV4-2; 7 positions match TRBD1. Trimming at V came to 0 bases and at J to 4 bases, leaving 11 bases not matched to a gene. The CDR3 is 17 amino acids. Germline-derived CDR1 and CDR2 are LGHNA and YNFKEQ. The CDR3 loop reads CASSQDYADRAVYGYTF. The CDR3 DNA follows: TGTGCCAGCAGCCAAGATTACGCCGACAGGGCGGTCTATGGCTACACCTTC.

This clonotype was detected many times. This chain joins TRBV5-1 and TRBJ1-1, with TRBD1 matching over 7 bases. This CDR3 contains 14 residues. Trimming removed 3 bases from V and 3 bases from J; junction bases left unmatched: 5. Germline V gene sequence: CDR1 SGHRS, CDR2 YFSETQ. The CDR3 reads CASSSRDRHTEAFF. The CDR3 nucleotides are TGCGCCAGCAGCTCCAGGGACAGACACACTGAAGCTTTCTTT.

This chain's CDR3 is CASSSPALKLAGGTDTQYF. Here the CDR3 DNA reads TGTGCCAGCAGCTCACCGGCCCTAAAACTAGCGGGAGGGACAGATACGCAGTATTTT. The chain employs TRBV11-2 and TRBJ2-3; TRBD2 matches 13 bases. J lost 3 bases, V lost 4 bases, and 13 bases had no gene match. CDR1 SGHAT and CDR2 FQNNGV come from the germline V gene. This CDR3 spans 19 amino acids.

The genes are TRBV15 and TRBJ2-7, with D hard to call. The V gene lost 0 bases and the J gene lost 2 bases, with 8 bases spanning the gap. Germline assignment: CDR1 LNHNV and CDR2 YYDKDF (reference sequence). CDR3 size: 14 residues. CDR3 sequence: CATSREGGPYEQYF. Written as DNA, the CDR3 is TGTGCCACCAGCAGAGAGGGCGGCCCCTACGAGCAGTACTTC.

The sample holds many counts of this clonotype. In nucleotides, the CDR3 is TGTGCCAGCGGACAGAGTTTTCCCGGGGAGCTGTTTTTT. Residues: CASGQSFPGELFF. V usage is TRBV6-1 and J usage is TRBJ2-2, with D possibly TRBD1 on 6 matching bases. Germline lookup yields CDR1 MNHNS and CDR2 SASEGT. This CDR3 is built from 13 residues. The V end lost 8 bases, the J end lost 6 bases, and 13 bases lay between the germline ends.

J is TRBJ1-2 and V is TRBV5-1; TRBD1 matches 7 bases. Germline V CDR1 and CDR2: SGHRS, YFSETQ. Trimming removed 2 bases from V and 6 bases from J; junction bases left unmatched: 10. CDR3 length: 15 residues. CDR3 amino acids: CASSFGSEGGDGYTF. CDR3 DNA: TGCGCCAGCAGCTTCGGTTCGGAAGGGGGCGATGGCTACACCTTC.

The rearrangement uses TRBV28 and TRBJ2-6; D unresolved. V lost 4 bases and J lost 0, with 7 bases in between. The CDR3 spans 15 residues. CDR1 is MDHEN, CDR2 SYDVKM, per germline. CDR3 nucleotide sequence: TGTGCCAGCAGTTCCCTCTCCTCTGGGGCCAACGTCCTGACTTTC. It encodes CASSSLSSGANVLTF. The full variable domain, in which reference TRBV28 and TRBJ2-6 provide the parts outside the CDR3, is DVKVTQSSRYLVKRTGEKVFLECVQDMDHENMFWYRQDPGLGLRLIYFSYDVKMKEKGDIPEGYSVSREKKERFSLILESASTNQTSMYLCASSSLSSGANVLTFGAGSRLTVL.

This clonotype showed up just a few times. The CDR3 sequence is CASSYGREGREYF. CDR3 DNA: TGTGCCAGCAGTTACGGGCGGGAGGGCCGGGAGTATTTT. The chain has TRBV6-5 and TRBJ2-3, with 9 bases fitting TRBD2. With V trimmed by 2 bases and J by 13 bases, 7 bases remained unmatched. The germline gives CDR1 MNHEY, CDR2 SVGAGI. There are 13 residues in the CDR3.

There are many counts of this clonotype. CDR3 bases: TGCGCCAGCAGCTCGCTAGCGGGAGTGGCCGATGAGCAGTTCTTC. This gives the protein CASSSLAGVADEQFF. This sequence joins TRBV5-1 and TRBJ2-1; TRBD2 matches 10 bases. V gave up 3 bases and J gave up 8 bases; unmatched junction bases: 8. Looked up from germline, CDR1 is SGHRS and CDR2 is YFSETQ. This CDR3 is 15 amino acids long.

This clonotype has a count of ten or more. The gene calls are TRBV4-3 and TRBJ2-3; tentative D call: TRBD2 (6 bases). The length of the CDR3 is 15 residues. Germline V gene data show CDR1 as LGHNA and CDR2 as YSLEER. V was clipped by 3 bases and J by 0 bases, with 10 bases between them. CDR3 loop: CASSHTAGSTDTQYF. The CDR3 region has the DNA TGCGCCAGCAGCCACACAGCGGGTAGCACAGATACGCAGTATTTT.

The sample holds a few counts of this clonotype. V usage is TRBV18 and J usage is TRBJ2-3, with D possibly matching TRBD2 (5 bases). The CDR3 consists of 15 residues. Per the germline V gene, CDR1 is KGHSH and CDR2 is LQKENI. Trimming cost V 2 bases and J 4 bases, with 13 bases left between them. DNA for the CDR3: TGTGCCAGCTCACCAACGGCAGCGGAGGCAGATACGCAGTATTTT. Protein: CASSPTAAEADTQYF.

This clonotype was seen at least ten times. V gene TRBV5-6 combines with J gene TRBJ1-2; D remains unclear. V was shortened by 0 bases and J by 2 bases, with 5 bases between the two germline ends. Germline CDR1 SGHDT, CDR2 YYEEEE. This CDR3 has 13 residues. The CDR3 region is CASSLGHNYGYTF. DNA of the CDR3: TGTGCCAGCAGCTTGGGTCACAACTATGGCTACACCTTC. The full variable domain, rest sourced from reference TRBV5-6 and TRBJ1-2, is DAGVTQSPTHLIKTRGQQVTLRCSPKSGHDTVSWYQQALGQGPQFIFQYYEEEERQRGNFPDRFSGHQFPNYSSELNVNALLLGDSALYLCASSLGHNYGYTFGSGTRLTVV.

This clonotype was observed at least ten times. The chain links TRBV20-1 to TRBJ2-7, with D possibly being TRBD1 or TRBD2 (5 bases each). This CDR3 has 13 amino acids. From germline, CDR1 is DFQATT and CDR2 SNEGSKA (reference sequence). Trimming cost V 5 bases and J 2 bases, with 13 bases left between them. In nucleotides, the CDR3 is TGCAGTGCTCGTCGGGACGTAGCCTACGAGCAGTACTTC. Protein sequence: CSARRDVAYEQYF.

Remarks on this clonotype: A much larger clone differs by one base, so this may be a read error. This chain uses TRBV13 with TRBJ2-3; TRBD2 might be the D (5 bases). The V end lost 5 bases, the J end lost 0 bases, and 15 bases lay between the germline ends. The CDR3 is made up of 16 amino acids. Germline V gene data show CDR1 as PRHDT and CDR2 as FYEKMQ (reference sequence). CDR3 sequence: CASSRGLTDSTDTQYF. In DNA, the CDR3 is TGTGCCAGCAGCCGCGGGCTAACGGATAGCACAGATACGCAGTATTTT.

This clonotype was found many times. The junction differs from germline at one of its ends, possibly a read error. The chain employs TRBV7-3 and TRBJ2-2, with 9 nucleotides matching TRBD1. CDR3 length: 15 amino acids. CDR1 and CDR2 (germline): SGHTA, FQGTGA. DNA of the CDR3: TGTGCCAGCAGCCTAACAGGGGGCAACACCGGGGAGCTGTTTTTT. It codes for CASSLTGGNTGELFF.